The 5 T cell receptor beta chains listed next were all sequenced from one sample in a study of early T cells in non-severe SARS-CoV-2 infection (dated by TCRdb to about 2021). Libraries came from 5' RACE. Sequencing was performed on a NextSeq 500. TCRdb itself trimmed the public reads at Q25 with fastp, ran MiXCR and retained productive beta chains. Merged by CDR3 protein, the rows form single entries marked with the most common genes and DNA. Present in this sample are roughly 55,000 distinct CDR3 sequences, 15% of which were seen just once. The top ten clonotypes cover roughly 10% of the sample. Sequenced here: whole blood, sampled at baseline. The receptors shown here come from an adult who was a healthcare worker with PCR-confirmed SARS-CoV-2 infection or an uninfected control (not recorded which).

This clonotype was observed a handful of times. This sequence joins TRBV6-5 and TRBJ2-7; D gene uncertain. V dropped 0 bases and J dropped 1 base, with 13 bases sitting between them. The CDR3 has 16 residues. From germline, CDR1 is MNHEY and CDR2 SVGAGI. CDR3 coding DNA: TGTGCCAGCAGTTACTCAGGCGTTATGGGGTCCTACGAGCAGTACTTC. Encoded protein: CASSYSGVMGSYEQYF.

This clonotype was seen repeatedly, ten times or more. CDR3 in DNA: TGCAGTGCACCGACAGGGCCCGGGGAGCCCCAGCATTTT. It encodes CSAPTGPGEPQHF. The rearrangement joins TRBV20-1 to TRBJ1-5; 7 positions agree with TRBD1. Germline trimming cut 6 bases from V and 8 bases from J; bases unmatched to any gene: 10. Germline lookup yields CDR1 DFQATT and CDR2 SNEGSKA (reference sequence). This CDR3 has 13 residues.

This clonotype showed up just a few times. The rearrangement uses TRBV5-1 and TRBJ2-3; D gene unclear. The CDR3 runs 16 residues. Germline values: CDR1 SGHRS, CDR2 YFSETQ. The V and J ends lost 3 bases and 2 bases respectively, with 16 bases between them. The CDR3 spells CASSSDPAINTDTQYF. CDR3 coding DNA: TGCGCCAGCAGCTCCGACCCGGCTATAAACACAGATACGCAGTATTTT.

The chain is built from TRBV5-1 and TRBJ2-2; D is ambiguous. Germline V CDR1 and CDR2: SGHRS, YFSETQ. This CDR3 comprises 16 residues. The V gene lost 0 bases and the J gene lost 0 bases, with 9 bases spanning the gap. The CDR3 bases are TGCGCCAGCAGCTTGGCCCTGAAGTCGAACACCGGGGAGCTGTTTTTT. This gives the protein CASSLALKSNTGELFF. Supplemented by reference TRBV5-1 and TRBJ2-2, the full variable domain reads KAGVTQTPRYLIKTRGQQVTLSCSPISGHRSVSWYQQTPGQGLQFLFEYFSETQRNKGNFPGRFSGRQFSNSRSEMNVSTLELGDSALYLCASSLALKSNTGELFFGEGSRLTVL.

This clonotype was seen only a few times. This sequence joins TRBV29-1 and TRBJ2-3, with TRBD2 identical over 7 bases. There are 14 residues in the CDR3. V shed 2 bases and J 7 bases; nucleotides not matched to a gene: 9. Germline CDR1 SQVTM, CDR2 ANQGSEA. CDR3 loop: CSVESDRGGNTQYF. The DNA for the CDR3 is TGCAGCGTTGAATCGGATAGGGGAGGGAATACGCAGTATTTT.